This TCR beta chain emerged from a study of CD8 T cells in ankylosing spondylitis. The CDR3 is 17 amino acids. In germline, CDR1 is DFQATT, CDR2 SNEGSKA (reference sequence). The V and J ends lost 1 base and 3 bases, in that order; junction bases with no gene match: 6. This clonotype has at least ten counts. Its antigen remains unknown. Making the TCR beta libraries involved quantitative 5'-RACE with molecular barcodes. TCRdb re-analysed the 5' RACE reads in MiXCR, keeping a single row per CDR3 protein. Among around 180,000 distinct CDR3 sequences, about 20% were seen once, and the ten largest hold 4.3%. Whole-study findings and limits: Fewer than 10 highly homologous variants formed a TCR beta motif that appeared characteristic of ankylosing spondylitis blood. Disease-linked clones, CD8+, were relatively rare in peripheral blood. It was reported that disease-linked clones were significantly enriched in matched ankylosing spondylitis synovial fluid.

The sequenced sample consisted of blood, either unsorted or a sorted T cell fraction (not recorded which). The rearrangement uses TRBV20-1 and TRBJ2-3; TRBD2 matches at 14 bases. The source of this sequence is a male donor aged 10-35 years with ankylosing spondylitis or in good health (not recorded which). CDR3 region: CSARAWGTSGRTDTQYF. CDR3 sequence (DNA): TGCAGTGCTAGAGCCTGGGGGACTAGCGGGAGAACAGATACGCAGTATTTT.